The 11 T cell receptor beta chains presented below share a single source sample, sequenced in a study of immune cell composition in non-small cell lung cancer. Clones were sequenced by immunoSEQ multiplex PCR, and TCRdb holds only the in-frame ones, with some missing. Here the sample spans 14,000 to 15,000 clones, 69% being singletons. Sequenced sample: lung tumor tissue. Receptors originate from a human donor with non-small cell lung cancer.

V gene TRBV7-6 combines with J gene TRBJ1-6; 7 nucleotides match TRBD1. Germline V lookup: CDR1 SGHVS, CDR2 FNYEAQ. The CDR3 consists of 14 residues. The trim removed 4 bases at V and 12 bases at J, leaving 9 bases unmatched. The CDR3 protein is CASSSGQVLGPLHF. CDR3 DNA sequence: TGTGCCAGCAGCTCCGGACAGGTTTTGGGACCCCTCCACTTT.

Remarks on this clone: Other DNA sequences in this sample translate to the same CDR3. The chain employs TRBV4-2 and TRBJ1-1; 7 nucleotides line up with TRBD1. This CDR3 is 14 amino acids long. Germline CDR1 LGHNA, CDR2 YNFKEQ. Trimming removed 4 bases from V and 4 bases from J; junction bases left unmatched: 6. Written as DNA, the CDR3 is TGTGCCAGCAGCCCGACACGACAGGGCACTGAAGCTTTCTTT. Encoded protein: CASSPTRQGTEAFF.

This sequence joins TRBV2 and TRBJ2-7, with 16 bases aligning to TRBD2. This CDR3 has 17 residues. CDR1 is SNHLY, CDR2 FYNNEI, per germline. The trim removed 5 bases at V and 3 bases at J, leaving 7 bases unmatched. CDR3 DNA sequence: TGTGCCAGCAGTTTGGGACTAGCGGGGGGGCACGTCTACGAGCAGTACTTC. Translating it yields CASSLGLAGGHVYEQYF.

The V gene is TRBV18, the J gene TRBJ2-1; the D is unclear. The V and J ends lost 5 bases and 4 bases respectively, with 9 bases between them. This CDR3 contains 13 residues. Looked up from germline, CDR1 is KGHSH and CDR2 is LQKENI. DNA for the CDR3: TGTGCCAGCTCAGGTCTAAATTACAATGAGCAGTTCTTC. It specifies CASSGLNYNEQFF.

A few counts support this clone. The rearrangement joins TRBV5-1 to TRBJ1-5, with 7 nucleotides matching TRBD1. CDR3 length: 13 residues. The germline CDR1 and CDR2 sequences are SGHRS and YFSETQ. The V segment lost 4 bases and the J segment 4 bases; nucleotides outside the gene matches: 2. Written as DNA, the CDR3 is TGCGCCAGCAGCCCGGACAGGAATCAGCCCCAGCATTTT. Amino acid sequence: CASSPDRNQPQHF.

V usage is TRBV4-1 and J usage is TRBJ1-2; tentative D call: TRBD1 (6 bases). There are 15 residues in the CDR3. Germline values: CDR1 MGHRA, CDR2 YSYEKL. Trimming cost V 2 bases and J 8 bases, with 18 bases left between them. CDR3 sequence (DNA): TGCGCCAGCAGCCAATTGTGGACAGTCATCGAAGGCTACACCTTC. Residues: CASSQLWTVIEGYTF.

The CDR3 nucleotides are TGTGCCAGTAGGCTCGGACAGACATACTATGGCTACACCTTC. This translates into CASRLGQTYYGYTF. The chain joins TRBV19 to TRBJ1-2; possible D gene TRBD1, 6 bases. V lost 6 bases, J lost 3 bases, and 14 bases lay in between. The CDR3 sequence is 14 residues long. Germline assignment: CDR1 LNHDA and CDR2 SQIVND (reference sequence).

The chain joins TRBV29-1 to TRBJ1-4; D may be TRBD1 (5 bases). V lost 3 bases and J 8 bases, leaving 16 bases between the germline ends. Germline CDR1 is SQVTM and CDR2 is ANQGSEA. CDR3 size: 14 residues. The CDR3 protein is CSVDLREDEEKLFF. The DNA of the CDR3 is TGCAGCGTTGATCTCAGGGAAGATGAAGAAAAACTGTTTTTT.

CDR3 DNA sequence: TGTGCCAGCAGCTTGGGCTTTGGAGGGGACACTGAAGCTTTCTTT. Translation: CASSLGFGGDTEAFF. V is TRBV5-4 and J is TRBJ1-1, with D maybe TRBD1 (5 bases). This CDR3 has 15 amino acids. The V gene's germline CDR1 is SGHNT and CDR2 YYREEE (reference sequence). V was pared by 0 bases and J by 3 bases, with 12 bases between.

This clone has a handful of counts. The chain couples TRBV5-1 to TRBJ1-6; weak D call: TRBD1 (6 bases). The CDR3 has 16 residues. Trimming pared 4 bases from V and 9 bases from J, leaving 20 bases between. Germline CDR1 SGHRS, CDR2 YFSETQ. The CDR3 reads CASSLTVGQGISPLHF. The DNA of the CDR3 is TGCGCCAGCAGCCTCACTGTAGGGCAGGGGATTTCACCCCTCCACTTT.

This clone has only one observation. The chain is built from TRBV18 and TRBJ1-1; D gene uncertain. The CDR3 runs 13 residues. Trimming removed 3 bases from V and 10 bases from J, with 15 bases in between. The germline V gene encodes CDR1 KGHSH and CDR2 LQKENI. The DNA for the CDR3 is TGTGCCAGCTCACCGCCCGTCAACGCGATAGCTTTCTTT. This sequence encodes CASSPPVNAIAFF. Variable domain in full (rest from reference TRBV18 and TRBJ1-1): NAGVMQNPRHLVRRRGQEARLRCSPMKGHSHVYWYRQLPEEGLKFMVYLQKENIIDESGMPKERFSAEFPKEGPSILRIQQVVRGDSAAYFCASSPPVNAIAFFGQGTRLTVV.